This note documents a single T cell receptor beta chain sequence. Its antigen is currently unknown. The CDR3 runs 16 residues. The germline V gene has CDR1 PRHDT and CDR2 FYEKMQ (reference sequence). The ends lost 4 bases at V and 5 bases at J; junction bases unmatched: 9. It was CD45RO-negative cells, positively selected for CCR7, that made up naive CD8 cells, with terminally differentiated effector memory CD45RA+ cells excluded. The source of the sample is a study of shared clonotypes between healthy human individuals. Study summary: Those who served as donors were a couple of women and a few men between the ages of 18 and 49.

Sequenced by immunoSEQ multiplex PCR; TCRdb stores in-frame clones only, minus some. Of around 2,100,000 clones in the sample, 85% to 95% were seen once. Broader study findings: Roughly 5% of naive CD4 clonotypes were shared across several donors.

The sequence was collected from a man between 18 and 29 years old in good health. J is TRBJ2-5 and V is TRBV13; 11 positions agree with TRBD2. Sequenced material: naive CD8+ T cells sorted from blood. CDR3 region: CASSSRLAGTRETQYF. In nucleotides, the CDR3 is TGTGCCAGCAGCTCCCGACTAGCGGGGACTCGTGAGACCCAGTACTTC.